This T cell receptor beta chain was recovered during a study of T cells expressing NK-cell markers. Study observations and caveats: About six donors carried dominant NKG2C+ clonotypes that made up about 1.0-8% of their CD8+ T cells.

Concerning this clonotype: The antigen is undetermined.

TCRdb reprocessed the 5' RACE reads, with one entry per CDR3 protein and no DNA. Here the sample table reports about 460,000 distinct CDR3 sequences. Sequencing used blood T cells: a sorted CD56 or NKG2C T cell subset, CD4+ or CD8+ T cells, or bulk PBMC T cells (not recorded which). This sequence was found in a woman aged 50 to 60 in good health.

The CDR3 spells CASSAGDFSYGYTF. The J gene is TRBJ1-2, the V gene TRBV5-5; TCRdb lists TRBD1, though no DNA is available to test this call. The germline V gene encodes CDR1 SGHKS and CDR2 YYEKEE (reference sequence). The CDR3 extends over 14 amino acids.